This T cell receptor beta chain was identified during a study of blood T cell repertoires in COVID-19. Method: immunoSEQ multiplex PCR; TCRdb's copy keeps in-frame clones and lacks some. This repertoire shows about 190,000 clones, about four fifths found once; its top ten account for 3% to 3.5%. Residents of about two dozen US areas, aged roughly 18 to 89 years, made up the participants. Each exposed participant met a COVID-19 case in the 2 weeks preceding study entry. CDR3 length: 15 amino acids. Germline-derived CDR1 and CDR2 are SQVTM and ANQGSEA. The J segment lost 6 bases and the V segment lost 1 base, leaving 6 bases of the junction unmatched.

The receptor was isolated from a woman aged 25 to 39 who had been exposed to COVID-19. This sequence joins TRBV29-1 and TRBJ2-2; 9 bases agree with TRBD1. Material for sequencing was PBMCs or T cells enriched from blood (not recorded which). The DNA for the CDR3 is TGCAGCGTTGAAGGGTGGACAGGGGTCCCCGGGGAGCTGTTTTTT. This translates into CSVEGWTGVPGELFF.